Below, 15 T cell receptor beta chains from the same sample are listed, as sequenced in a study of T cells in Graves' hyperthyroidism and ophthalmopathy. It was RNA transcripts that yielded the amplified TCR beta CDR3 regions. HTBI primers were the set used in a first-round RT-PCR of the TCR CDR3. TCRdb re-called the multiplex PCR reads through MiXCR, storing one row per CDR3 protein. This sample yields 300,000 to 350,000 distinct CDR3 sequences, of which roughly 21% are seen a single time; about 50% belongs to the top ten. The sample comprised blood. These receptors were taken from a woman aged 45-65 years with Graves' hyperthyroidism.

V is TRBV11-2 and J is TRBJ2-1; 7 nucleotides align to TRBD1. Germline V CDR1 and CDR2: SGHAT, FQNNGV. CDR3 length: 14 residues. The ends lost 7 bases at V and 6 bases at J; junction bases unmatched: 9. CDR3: CASKHGTAANEQFF. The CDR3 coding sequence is TGTGCCAGCAAGCACGGGACAGCAGCCAATGAGCAGTTCTTC.

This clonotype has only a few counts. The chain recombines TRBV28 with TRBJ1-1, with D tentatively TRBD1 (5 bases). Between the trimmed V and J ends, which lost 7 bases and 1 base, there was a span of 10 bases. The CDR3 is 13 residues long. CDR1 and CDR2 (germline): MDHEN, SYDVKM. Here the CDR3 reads CASIPGRNTEAFF. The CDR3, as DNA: TGTGCCAGCATCCCGGGACGGAACACTGAAGCTTTCTTT.

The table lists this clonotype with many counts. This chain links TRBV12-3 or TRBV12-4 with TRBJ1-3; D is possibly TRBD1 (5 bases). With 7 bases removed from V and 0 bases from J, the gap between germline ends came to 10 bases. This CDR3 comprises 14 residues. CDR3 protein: CASMWGVSGNTIYF. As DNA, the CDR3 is TGTGCCAGCATGTGGGGGGTCTCTGGAAACACCATATATTTT.

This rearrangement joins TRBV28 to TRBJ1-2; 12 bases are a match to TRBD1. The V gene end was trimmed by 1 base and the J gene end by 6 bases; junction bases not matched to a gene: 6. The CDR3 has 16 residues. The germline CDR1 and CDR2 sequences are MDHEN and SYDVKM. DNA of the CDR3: TGTGCCAGCAGTTTATTCGGGACAGGGGGCGCGGATGGCTACACCTTC. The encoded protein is CASSLFGTGGADGYTF.

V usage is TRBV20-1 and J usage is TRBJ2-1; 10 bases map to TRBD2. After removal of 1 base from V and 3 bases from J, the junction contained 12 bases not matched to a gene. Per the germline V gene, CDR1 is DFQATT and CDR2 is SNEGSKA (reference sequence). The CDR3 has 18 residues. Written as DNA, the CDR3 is TGCAGTGCTAGAGGGGGGACTAGCGAACTAGACGGCTACAATGAGCAGTTCTTC. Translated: CSARGGTSELDGYNEQFF.

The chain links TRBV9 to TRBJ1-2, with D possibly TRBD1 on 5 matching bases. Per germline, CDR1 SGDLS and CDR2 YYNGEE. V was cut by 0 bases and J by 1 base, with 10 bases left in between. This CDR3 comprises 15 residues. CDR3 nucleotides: TGTGCCAGCAGCGTAGGTTGGGGGGATAACTATGGCTACACCTTC. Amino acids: CASSVGWGDNYGYTF.

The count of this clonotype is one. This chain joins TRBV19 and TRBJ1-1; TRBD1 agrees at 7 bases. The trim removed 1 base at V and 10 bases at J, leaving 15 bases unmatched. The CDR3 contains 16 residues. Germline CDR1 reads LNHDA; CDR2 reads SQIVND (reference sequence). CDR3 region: CASSIGRRTGGVGAFF. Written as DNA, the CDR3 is TGTGCCAGTAGTATAGGGAGACGGACAGGTGGTGTCGGAGCTTTCTTT.

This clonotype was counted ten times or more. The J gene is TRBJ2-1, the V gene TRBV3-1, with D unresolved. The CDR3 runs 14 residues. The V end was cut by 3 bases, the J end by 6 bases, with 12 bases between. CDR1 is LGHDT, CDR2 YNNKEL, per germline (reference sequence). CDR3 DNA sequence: TGTGCCAGCAGCCAGAGTACCCGCGGCAATGAGCAGTTCTTC. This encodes CASSQSTRGNEQFF.

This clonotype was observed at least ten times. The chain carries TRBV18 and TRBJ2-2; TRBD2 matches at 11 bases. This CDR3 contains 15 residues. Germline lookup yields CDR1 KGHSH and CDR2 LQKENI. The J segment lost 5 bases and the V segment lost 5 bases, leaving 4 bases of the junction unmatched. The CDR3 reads CASSTSGSGTGELFF. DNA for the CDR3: TGTGCCAGCTCAACTAGCGGGAGCGGTACCGGGGAGCTGTTTTTT.

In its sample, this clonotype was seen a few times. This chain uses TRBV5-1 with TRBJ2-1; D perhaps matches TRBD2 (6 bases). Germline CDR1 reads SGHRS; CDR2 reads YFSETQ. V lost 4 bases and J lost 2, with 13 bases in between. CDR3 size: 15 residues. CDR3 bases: TGCGCCAGCAGCCCGGTAGCGGAGACCTACAATGAGCAGTTCTTC. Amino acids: CASSPVAETYNEQFF.

The CDR3 DNA is TGCAGTGCTAGGGGGTTGGGAAGGGGCTACACCTTC. Amino acids: CSARGLGRGYTF. The rearrangement uses TRBV20-1 and TRBJ1-2; D gene unclear. Germline lookup yields CDR1 DFQATT and CDR2 SNEGSKA (reference sequence). There are 12 residues in the CDR3. V lost 3 bases, J lost 8 bases, and 13 bases lay in between.

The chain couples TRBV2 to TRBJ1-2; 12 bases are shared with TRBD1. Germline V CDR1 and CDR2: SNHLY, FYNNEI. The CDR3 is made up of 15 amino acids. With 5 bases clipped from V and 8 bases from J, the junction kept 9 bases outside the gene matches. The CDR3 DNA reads TGTGCCAGCAGTTCCCCGGGACAGGGGGCTCTCGGCTACACCTTC. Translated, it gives CASSSPGQGALGYTF.

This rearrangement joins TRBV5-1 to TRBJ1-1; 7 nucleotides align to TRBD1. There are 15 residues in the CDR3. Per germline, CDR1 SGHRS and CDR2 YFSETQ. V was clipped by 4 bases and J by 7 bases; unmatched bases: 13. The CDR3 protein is CASSVYDRAKGEAFF. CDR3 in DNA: TGCGCCAGCAGCGTTTACGACAGGGCGAAAGGTGAAGCTTTCTTT.

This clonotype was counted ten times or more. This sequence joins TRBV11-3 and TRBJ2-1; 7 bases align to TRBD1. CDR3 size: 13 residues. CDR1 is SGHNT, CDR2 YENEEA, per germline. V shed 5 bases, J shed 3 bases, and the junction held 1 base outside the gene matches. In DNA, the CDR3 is TGTGCCAGCAGCGACAGGGACTACAATGAGCAGTTCTTC. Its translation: CASSDRDYNEQFF.

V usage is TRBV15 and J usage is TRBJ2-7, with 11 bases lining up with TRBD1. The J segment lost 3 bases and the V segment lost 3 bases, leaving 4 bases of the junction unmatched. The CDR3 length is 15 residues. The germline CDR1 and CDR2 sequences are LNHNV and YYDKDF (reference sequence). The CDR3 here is CATSSAGTGGYEQYF. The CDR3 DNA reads TGTGCCACCAGCAGCGCCGGGACAGGGGGCTACGAGCAGTACTTC.